Presented here are 7 T cell receptor beta chains from one specimen sequenced in a study of blood T cell repertoires in COVID-19. Assay used: immunoSEQ multiplex PCR; TCRdb lists only in-frame clones, some missing. The sample yields about 250,000 clones, about 83% seen once. Sequencing input: peripheral blood. These receptors were collected from an elderly woman with COVID-19, enrolled during active disease.

The J gene is TRBJ1-3, the V gene TRBV6-6, with unresolved D. The CDR3 has 14 amino acids. V lost 6 bases and J 0 bases, leaving 9 bases between the germline ends. Germline assignment: CDR1 MNHNY and CDR2 SVGAGI (reference sequence). The CDR3 sequence is CASRIQDSGNTIYF. In DNA, the CDR3 is TGTGCCAGCAGAATTCAGGACTCTGGAAACACCATATATTTT.

The J gene is TRBJ1-1, the V gene TRBV27, with D possibly being TRBD1 (5 bases). V lost 8 bases and J 1 base, leaving 14 bases between the germline ends. Germline CDR1 and CDR2: MNHEY and SMNVEV (reference sequence). The CDR3 has 14 amino acids. CDR3 sequence: CASALSRGNTEAFF. CDR3 nucleotide sequence: TGTGCCAGCGCCCTCTCAAGGGGGAACACTGAAGCTTTCTTT.

The genes are TRBV29-1 and TRBJ2-1, with 12 positions matching TRBD2. CDR3 length: 14 residues. Looked up from germline, CDR1 is SQVTM and CDR2 is ANQGSEA. The J segment lost 8 bases and the V segment lost 5 bases, leaving 7 bases of the junction unmatched. The CDR3 nucleotides read TGCAGCGTTCTTGGACTAGCGGGGATTTATGAGCAGTTCTTC. Encoded protein: CSVLGLAGIYEQFF.

This chain links TRBV6-5 with TRBJ1-4; D ambiguous. CDR3 size: 14 residues. V was cut by 0 bases and J by 11 bases, with 13 bases left in between. Germline V lookup: CDR1 MNHEY, CDR2 SVGAGI. Here the CDR3 DNA reads TGTGCCAGCAGTTACTCCGAGGGTTTGGAGAAACTGTTTTTT. As protein: CASSYSEGLEKLFF.

The rearrangement joins TRBV5-8 to TRBJ1-4; D gene uncertain. CDR1 and CDR2 (germline): SGHTS, YDEGEE. This CDR3 spans 14 amino acids. Trimming cost V 0 bases and J 1 base, with 4 bases left between them. CDR3: CASSLGQTNEKLFF. Here the CDR3 DNA reads TGTGCCAGCAGCTTGGGACAAACTAATGAAAAACTGTTTTTT.

This chain links TRBV18 with TRBJ1-1, with 8 bases aligning to TRBD1. Germline CDR1 KGHSH, CDR2 LQKENI. The CDR3 runs to 15 residues. Trimming removed 5 bases from V and 2 bases from J; junction bases left unmatched: 7. The CDR3 DNA sequence: TGTGCCAGCTCAGGGCAGGGGGCTGTAAACACTGAAGCTTTCTTT. It encodes CASSGQGAVNTEAFF. The complete variable domain, with remaining parts taken from reference TRBV18 and TRBJ1-1, reads NAGVMQNPRHLVRRRGQEARLRCSPMKGHSHVYWYRQLPEEGLKFMVYLQKENIIDESGMPKERFSAEFPKEGPSILRIQQVVRGDSAAYFCASSGQGAVNTEAFFGQGTRLTVV.

V gene TRBV19 combines with J gene TRBJ2-2; D possibly corresponds to TRBD2 (6 bases). With 1 base removed from V and 0 bases from J, the gap between germline ends came to 6 bases. The germline CDR1 and CDR2 sequences are LNHDA and SQIVND (reference sequence). The CDR3 is 15 amino acids. CDR3 DNA sequence: TGTGCCAGTAGTATAGGGGGGGCGAACACCGGGGAGCTGTTTTTT. Residues: CASSIGGANTGELFF.